One and the same sample provided the 32 T cell receptor beta chains below, sequenced in a study of T cells after yellow fever vaccination. TCRdb re-derived calls from the 5' RACE reads in MiXCR, one entry per CDR3 protein. The sample shows hundreds of thousands of distinct CDR3 sequences, roughly 3.5% of them seen only once. This specimen consisted of PBMCs, obtained on the day of the yellow fever booster vaccination. These receptors were collected from a man aged 18 to 29 who received the YFV17D yellow fever vaccine.

This clonotype was seen at least ten times. J is TRBJ2-7 and V is TRBV5-1; D might be TRBD1 (6 bases). The CDR3 consists of 15 residues. Trimming removed 0 bases from V and 0 bases from J, with 10 bases in between. The germline gives CDR1 SGHRS, CDR2 YFSETQ. The CDR3 spells CASSLGTASSYEQYV. The CDR3 DNA follows: TGCGCCAGCAGCTTGGGGACAGCGAGCTCCTACGAGCAGTACGTC.

This clonotype was observed at least ten times. The J gene is TRBJ2-1, the V gene TRBV5-4, with a weak D call TRBD1 (7 bases). V lost 4 bases and J lost 8, with 16 bases in between. The length of the CDR3 is 14 residues. The germline V gene encodes CDR1 SGHNT and CDR2 YYREEE (reference sequence). The CDR3 DNA is TGTGCCAGCAGCCCCACAGGGGACTCACATGAGCAGTTCTTC. Encoded protein: CASSPTGDSHEQFF.

This clonotype occurred many times. V and J are TRBV7-2 and TRBJ2-3, with 12 positions matching TRBD2. V shed 5 bases, J shed 5 bases, and the junction held 8 bases outside the gene matches. Germline loops: CDR1 SGHTA, CDR2 FQGNSA. The CDR3 has 16 amino acids. DNA of the CDR3: TGTGCCAGCAGCCAAAACCTAGCGGGGGGGCGAGATACGCAGTATTTT. Protein sequence: CASSQNLAGGRDTQYF.

The J gene is TRBJ1-1, the V gene TRBV5-1, with 7 bases matching TRBD1. J gave up 7 bases and V 4 bases, and 7 bases lay outside the gene matches. CDR3 length: 13 residues. Germline assignment: CDR1 SGHRS and CDR2 YFSETQ. This chain's CDR3 is CASSLGWDSEAFF. The CDR3 DNA sequence: TGCGCCAGCAGCCTTGGATGGGACAGTGAAGCTTTCTTT.

Ten or more counts support this clonotype. The chain is built from TRBV5-1 and TRBJ2-5; 9 bases match TRBD1. CDR1 is SGHRS and CDR2 is YFSETQ in the germline V gene. V was clipped by 3 bases and J by 2 bases; unmatched bases: 8. The CDR3 consists of 16 residues. CDR3 region: CASSSGQGRWQETQYF. The CDR3 nucleotides read TGCGCCAGCAGCTCCGGACAGGGGCGATGGCAAGAGACCCAGTACTTC. Full variable domain (outside the CDR3, taken from reference TRBV5-1 and TRBJ2-5): KAGVTQTPRYLIKTRGQQVTLSCSPISGHRSVSWYQQTPGQGLQFLFEYFSETQRNKGNFPGRFSGRQFSNSRSEMNVSTLELGDSALYLCASSSGQGRWQETQYFGPGTRLLVL.

V is TRBV6-2 or TRBV6-3 and J is TRBJ2-1; perhaps D is TRBD1 or TRBD2 (5 bases each). Per the germline V gene, CDR1 is MNHEY and CDR2 is SVGEGT. The CDR3 extends over 14 amino acids. The CDR3 reads CASVGTDSYNEQFF. Written as DNA, the CDR3 is TGTGCTTCCGTCGGGACGGACTCCTACAATGAGCAGTTCTTC.

This clonotype was observed a single time. A much larger clone is a single base away; this may be a read error. V is TRBV24-1 and J is TRBJ2-2; 7 nucleotides line up with TRBD1. The junction had 13 bases not matched to a gene; V was cut back by 7 bases and J by 12 bases. The CDR3 is 14 amino acids. The germline V gene has CDR1 KGHDR and CDR2 SFDVKD. CDR3 sequence: CATSNTGVPGQLFF. In DNA, the CDR3 is TGTGCCACCAGCAATACAGGGGTCCCCGGACAGCTGTTTTTT.

Many counts were recorded for this clonotype. The rearrangement uses TRBV11-2 and TRBJ2-3, with TRBD2 matching over 7 bases. V gave up 10 bases and J gave up 2 bases; unmatched junction bases: 9. The CDR3 runs 14 residues. Germline CDR1 and CDR2: SGHAT and FQNNGV. The CDR3 sequence is CATVPAGVTDTQYF. The DNA of the CDR3 is TGTGCCACCGTACCCGCGGGGGTCACAGATACGCAGTATTTT.

This clonotype was recorded at least ten times. The chain links TRBV7-8 to TRBJ1-2; 7 bases line up with TRBD1. The CDR3 consists of 13 residues. Germline values: CDR1 SGHVS, CDR2 FQNEAQ. The junction had 7 bases not matched to a gene; V was cut back by 4 bases and J by 8 bases. The CDR3: CASSSTGWNGYTF. In nucleotides, the CDR3 is TGTGCCAGCAGCTCGACAGGGTGGAACGGCTACACCTTC.

In its sample, this clonotype was seen a few times. The chain couples TRBV7-9 to TRBJ2-5; the D is unclear. V was pared by 1 base and J by 1 base, with 10 bases between. CDR1 and CDR2 (germline): SEHNR, FQNEAQ (reference sequence). CDR3 length: 15 amino acids. CDR3 DNA sequence: TGTGCCAGCAGCTTAGTAACCGCCAGCCAAGAGACCCAGTACTTC. Translated, it gives CASSLVTASQETQYF. The variable domain in full, with the rest retrieved from reference TRBV7-9 and TRBJ2-5, is DTGVSQNPRHKITKRGQNVTFRCDPISEHNRLYWYRQTLGQGPEFLTYFQNEAQLEKSRLLSDRFSAERPKGSFSTLEIQRTEQGDSAMYLCASSLVTASQETQYFGPGTRLLVL.

Here the CDR3 reads CASRLGWLNTEAFF. CDR3 DNA: TGCGCCAGCAGGCTCGGGTGGTTGAACACTGAAGCTTTCTTT. The chain joins TRBV5-1 to TRBJ1-1; D unclear. CDR3 size: 14 residues. V gave up 5 bases and J gave up 0 bases, with 11 bases separating them. CDR1 and CDR2 from the germline V gene are SGHRS and YFSETQ.

This clonotype was seen a handful of times. V gene TRBV24-1 combines with J gene TRBJ2-3, with TRBD2 matching over 7 bases. CDR3 length: 13 amino acids. Trimming at V came to 3 bases and at J to 10 bases, leaving 6 bases not matched to a gene. Germline-derived CDR1 and CDR2 are KGHDR and SFDVKD. In DNA, the CDR3 is TGTGCCACCAGTGATGCCGGGACTACGTCGCAGTATTTT. Protein sequence: CATSDAGTTSQYF.

This clonotype was recorded many times. V usage is TRBV20-1 and J usage is TRBJ2-5; maybe TRBD2 (5 bases). This CDR3 has 12 residues. Germline V gene data show CDR1 as DFQATT and CDR2 as SNEGSKA (reference sequence). Trimming left V 3 bases short and J 2 bases short, with 7 bases between. The CDR3, as DNA: TGCAGTGCTAGCAGCGGACAAGAGACCCAGTACTTC. Translation gives CSASSGQETQYF.

This clonotype was counted at least ten times. This chain connects TRBV20-1 to TRBJ2-1; 7 nucleotides match TRBD2. The CDR3 length is 14 residues. The germline CDR1 and CDR2 sequences are DFQATT and SNEGSKA (reference sequence). V lost 3 bases and J lost 6; bases outside the gene matches: 8. The CDR3 DNA is TGCAGTGCTAGGGATGGGCTAGCGGCCAATGAGCAGTTCTTC. This gives the protein CSARDGLAANEQFF.

Here the CDR3 DNA reads TGTGCCTGGAGTGTTGGAACTGAAGCTTTCTTT. It codes for CAWSVGTEAFF. The chain recombines TRBV30 with TRBJ1-1; D is ambiguous. Germline CDR1 GTSNPN, CDR2 SVGIG (reference sequence). The germline V and J ends were trimmed by 0 bases and 5 bases, with 4 bases remaining between them. CDR3 length equals 11 residues.

This clonotype was detected only a few times. This sequence joins TRBV2 and TRBJ2-1, with a weak D call TRBD2 (6 bases). The CDR3 sequence is 15 residues long. Trimming left V 5 bases short and J 5 bases short, with 16 bases between. The germline V gene encodes CDR1 SNHLY and CDR2 FYNNEI. DNA for the CDR3: TGTGCCAGCAGTCTCTGGGAGGCTACTGACAATGAGCAGTTCTTC. This sequence encodes CASSLWEATDNEQFF.

This clonotype was counted ten times or more. The V and J genes are TRBV5-1 and TRBJ1-1, with D tentatively TRBD1 (5 bases). The CDR3 has 17 amino acids. Germline CDR1 is SGHRS and CDR2 is YFSETQ. V lost 7 bases and J 0 bases, leaving 22 bases between the germline ends. This CDR3 is CASSIGTGITMNTEAFF. In nucleotides, the CDR3 is TGCGCCAGCTCCATCGGGACGGGGATTACTATGAACACTGAAGCTTTCTTT.

There are many counts of this clonotype. This chain links TRBV20-1 with TRBJ2-3; TRBD2 matches 8 bases. The CDR3 extends over 13 amino acids. Germline V gene data show CDR1 as DFQATT and CDR2 as SNEGSKA (reference sequence). The trim removed 6 bases at V and 6 bases at J, leaving 8 bases unmatched. The chain's CDR3 is CSATGGYVDTQYF. DNA for the CDR3: TGCAGTGCCACGGGGGGGTATGTGGATACGCAGTATTTT.

This clonotype was seen at least ten times. CDR3 residues: CSARPPGQAPSGELFF. The CDR3 nucleotides read TGCAGTGCTAGACCACCGGGACAGGCCCCATCCGGGGAGCTGTTTTTT. V usage is TRBV20-1 and J usage is TRBJ2-2; TRBD1 matches 8 bases. The CDR3 is made up of 16 amino acids. Germline-derived CDR1 and CDR2 are DFQATT and SNEGSKA (reference sequence). V lost 2 bases and J lost 6; bases outside the gene matches: 11.

The sample holds many counts of this clonotype. The rearrangement uses TRBV7-9 and TRBJ1-3; possible D gene TRBD1, 6 bases. Germline V lookup: CDR1 SEHNR, CDR2 FQNEAQ (reference sequence). CDR3 size: 15 residues. The V and J ends lost 5 bases and 0 bases respectively, with 11 bases between them. The DNA for the CDR3 is TGTGCCAGCAGCCTGGGACAAACCTCTGGAAACACCATATATTTT. This sequence encodes CASSLGQTSGNTIYF.

V usage is TRBV10-3 and J usage is TRBJ2-5; D is ambiguous. Germline CDR1 reads ENHRY; CDR2 reads SYGVKD. Trimming took off 2 bases at V and 5 bases at J, with 9 bases between the two ends. The CDR3 extends over 13 amino acids. As DNA, the CDR3 is TGTGCCATCAGTGAGGGAAGTCGGGAGACCCAGTACTTC. It translates to CAISEGSRETQYF.

This clonotype was detected a few times. The chain combines TRBV7-2 with TRBJ1-4, with D unresolved. Germline V gene data show CDR1 as SGHTA and CDR2 as FQGNSA. Trimming took off 5 bases at V and 0 bases at J, with 4 bases between the two ends. The CDR3 length is 13 residues. The CDR3 bases are TGTGCCAGCAGCCGAACAACTAATGAAAAACTGTTTTTT. It encodes CASSRTTNEKLFF.

In its sample, this clonotype was seen many times. The rearrangement links TRBV7-9 to TRBJ1-5; 8 bases line up with TRBD1. V lost 10 bases to trimming and J lost 5 bases; unmatched junction nucleotides: 4. CDR3 length: 12 amino acids. CDR1 SEHNR and CDR2 FQNEAQ come from the germline V gene (reference sequence). The CDR3 region is CAIQQGDQPQHF. In DNA form, the CDR3 reads TGTGCCATCCAACAGGGGGATCAGCCCCAGCATTTT. Based on the CDR3 plus reference TRBV7-9 and TRBJ1-5, the full variable domain is DTGVSQNPRHKITKRGQNVTFRCDPISEHNRLYWYRQTLGQGPEFLTYFQNEAQLEKSRLLSDRFSAERPKGSFSTLEIQRTEQGDSAMYLCAIQQGDQPQHFGDGTRLSIL.

This clonotype was counted a few times. V usage is TRBV7-3 and J usage is TRBJ2-1, with 11 positions matching TRBD2. V lost 5 bases to trimming and J lost 9 bases; unmatched junction nucleotides: 6. Germline assignment: CDR1 SGHTA and CDR2 FQGTGA. The CDR3 totals 14 residues. The CDR3 is CASSPGTSGPEQFF. In nucleotides, the CDR3 is TGTGCCAGCAGCCCCGGGACTAGCGGCCCTGAGCAGTTCTTC. Combining the CDR3 with reference TRBV7-3 and TRBJ2-1 gives the whole variable domain GAGVSQTPSNKVTEKGKYVELRCDPISGHTALYWYRQSLGQGPEFLIYFQGTGAADDSGLPNDRFFAVRPEGSVSTLKIQRTERGDSAVYLCASSPGTSGPEQFFGPGTRLTVL.

This clonotype showed up many times. This chain uses TRBV10-3 with TRBJ2-3, with TRBD1 identical over 7 bases. The CDR3 runs to 12 residues. Germline V gives CDR1 ENHRY, CDR2 SYGVKD. The J segment lost 4 bases and the V segment lost 7 bases, leaving 2 bases of the junction unmatched. The CDR3 bases are TGTGCCATCAACAGGGGCGCAGATACGCAGTATTTT. This sequence encodes CAINRGADTQYF.

This clonotype occurred many times. This chain uses TRBV20-1 with TRBJ2-5, with D hard to call. The V gene's germline CDR1 is DFQATT and CDR2 SNEGSKA (reference sequence). CDR3 size: 13 residues. Trimming removed 6 bases from V and 5 bases from J, with 16 bases in between. As DNA, the CDR3 is TGCAGTGCCCAGGTCATAGGAAGTGAGACCCAGTACTTC. Protein product: CSAQVIGSETQYF.

The rearrangement uses TRBV20-1 and TRBJ1-6; maybe TRBD1 (5 bases). V was trimmed by 0 bases and J by 0 bases, leaving 15 bases between them. Germline V gene data show CDR1 as DFQATT and CDR2 as SNEGSKA (reference sequence). CDR3 length equals 18 residues. The CDR3 nucleotides read TGCAGTGCTAGAGATTCGGGGGTGGGTGACTCCTATAATTCACCCCTCCACTTT. Encoded protein: CSARDSGVGDSYNSPLHF.

In this sample, this clonotype turned up a few times. The chain joins TRBV12-3 or TRBV12-4 to TRBJ2-5, with 11 bases matching TRBD2. CDR3 length: 15 amino acids. With 5 bases clipped from V and 5 bases from J, the junction kept 7 bases outside the gene matches. The CDR3 protein is CASSILTSGAETQYF. The CDR3 nucleotides read TGTGCCAGCAGTATACTGACTAGCGGGGCGGAGACCCAGTACTTC.

This clonotype was detected ten times or more. V is TRBV11-2 and J is TRBJ2-1; TRBD1 matches 9 bases. CDR1 is SGHAT and CDR2 is FQNNGV in the germline V gene. V gave up 5 bases and J gave up 9 bases; unmatched junction bases: 11. The CDR3 sequence is 15 residues long. The chain's CDR3 is CASSNPGQGAGEQFF. The CDR3 bases are TGTGCCAGCAGCAACCCGGGACAGGGTGCGGGTGAGCAGTTCTTC.

In this sample, this clonotype turned up many times. This chain joins TRBV20-1 and TRBJ1-5; a weak D match, TRBD1 (6 bases). V lost 0 bases and J lost 1, with 19 bases in between. This CDR3 has 18 residues. The germline V gene has CDR1 DFQATT and CDR2 SNEGSKA (reference sequence). CDR3 sequence (DNA): TGCAGTGCTAGAGATTTGTCCCTCGGGGGGCAGAGCAATCAGCCCCAGCATTTT. Amino acids: CSARDLSLGGQSNQPQHF.

This clonotype was recorded at least ten times. The chain has TRBV5-1 and TRBJ2-2; D is uncertain. Deletions cut 0 bases from V and 6 bases from J, with 9 bases between. Germline loops: CDR1 SGHRS, CDR2 YFSETQ. CDR3 length: 14 amino acids. The CDR3 loop is CASSLEAWAGELFF. In DNA, the CDR3 is TGCGCCAGCAGCTTGGAGGCCTGGGCCGGGGAGCTGTTTTTT.

V and J are TRBV7-2 and TRBJ2-1; a weak D match, TRBD1 (5 bases). Trimming removed 6 bases at V and 10 bases at J, with 13 bases between. Germline CDR1 is SGHTA and CDR2 is FQGNSA. There are 12 residues in the CDR3. Here the CDR3 DNA reads TGTGCCAGCAGTACCGACAGCCCGGAGCAGTTCTTC. Its translation: CASSTDSPEQFF.